These T cell receptor beta chains were read from a single sample in a study of T cell responses to AZD1222 COVID-19 vaccine. Produced via immunoSEQ multiplex PCR; TCRdb's table is partial and in-frame only. The table lists about 97,000 clones, around nine tenths of them singletons. The sample was peripheral blood, taken on day 0 of AZD1222 vaccination. The receptor source for this set is an adult in good health. CDR3s include the opening cysteine and the closing phenylalanine or tryptophan. The D gene is left open where the match is weak. Size values are once, few and many counts, or a class for expanded clones, and some rows have none.

TRBV5-1	TRBJ2-7	-	-	15	TGCGCCAGCAGCTCATCCCCCTCGGGGGTCTACGAGCAGTACTTC	CASSSSPSGVYEQYF
TRBV9	TRBJ1-3	TRBD1	-	16	TGTGCCAGCAGCGTAGTGCCCCAGGGGGCTGGAAACACCATATATTTT	CASSVVPQGAGNTIYF
TRBV7-2	TRBJ2-5	-	-	15	TGTGCCAGCAGCTTGCGGGGAGGGGGCCAAGAGACCCAGTACTTC	CASSLRGGGQETQYF
TRBV7-3	TRBJ2-2	-	-	12	TGTGCCAGCAGCTTAGTGCCCGGGGAGCTGTTTTTT	CASSLVPGELFF
TRBV7-2	TRBJ2-5	-	-	11	TGTGCCAGCAGCTTAAAGGAGACCCAGTACTTC	CASSLKETQYF
TRBV7-7	TRBJ2-1	TRBD2	once	15	TGTGCTAGCAGCGTAGCGGGGGGAACGTACAATGAGCAGTTCTTC	CASSVAGGTYNEQFF
TRBV4-2	TRBJ2-1	TRBD2	few	15	TGTGCCAGCAGCCAAGATAGCGGGGGGGCCAATGAGCAGTTCTTC	CASSQDSGGANEQFF
TRBV11-3	TRBJ2-1	TRBD2	once	13	TGTGCCAGCAGCCAAGCCAGGGAGGGTGAGCAGTTCTTC	CASSQAREGEQFF
TRBV5-1	TRBJ2-7	-	medium-sized	18	TGCGCCAGCAGCTCAAACACAAACGCTCAGGGGGGAAACTACGAGCAGTACTTC	CASSSNTNAQGGNYEQYF
TRBV15	TRBJ1-2	TRBD1	-	14	TGTGCCACCAGCAGAGTTGGGACAGTATATGGCTACACCTTC	CATSRVGTVYGYTF
TRBV30	TRBJ1-6	-	few	14	TGTGCCTGGAGTAGAGGGCCTGCGGGTTCACCCCTCCACTTT	CAWSRGPAGSPLHF
TRBV6-1	TRBJ1-5	-	-	14	TGTGCCAGCAGTGAGTTGAATAGCAATCAGCCCCAGCATTTT	CASSELNSNQPQHF
TRBV10-2	TRBJ2-2	-	-	18	TGCGCCAGCAGTGACCCCCACTCGCGGGTGGAGAACACCGGGGAGCTGTTTTTT	CASSDPHSRVENTGELFF
TRBV28	TRBJ1-5	-	-	13	TGTGCCAGCAGTGGGGGACAAAGCCAGCCCCAGCATTTT	CASSGGQSQPQHF
TRBV10-1	TRBJ2-3	-	-	16	TGCGCCAGCAGTGAGTCGAGGGTATCGGGCACAGATACGCAGTATTTT	CASSESRVSGTDTQYF
TRBV11-1	TRBJ1-1	TRBD1	-	15	TGTGCCAGCACCCCTCTTGGGACAGTGGTAACTGAAGCTTTCTTT	CASTPLGTVVTEAFF
TRBV3-1/TRBV3-2	TRBJ2-7	-	-	11	TGTGCCAGCAGTCATGACTACGAGCAGTACTTC	CASSHDYEQYF
TRBV7-3	TRBJ2-2	TRBD2	-	16	TGTGCCAGCAGCTCCAAGCGGGGGGGCGACACCGGGGAGCTGTTTTTT	CASSSKRGGDTGELFF
TRBV11-3	TRBJ1-6	-	few	14	TGTGCCAGCAGCTTTCGGTGGATTAATTCACCCCTCCACTTT	CASSFRWINSPLHF
TRBV4-1	TRBJ2-2	TRBD1	-	16	TGCGCCAGCAGCCAATACCCGGGACAGGGGTCGGGGGAGCTGTTTTTT	CASSQYPGQGSGELFF
TRBV3-1/TRBV3-2	TRBJ1-2	TRBD1	-	13	TGTGCCAGCAGCCACTCGACAGGGGGCGGCTACACCTTC	CASSHSTGGGYTF
TRBV20-1	TRBJ2-3	-	-	11	TGCAGTGCTAGAGCTGGGGATACGCAGTATTTT	CSARAGDTQYF
TRBV28	TRBJ1-2	-	-	12	TGTGCCAGCAGGAAGGGAAACTATGGCTACACCTTC	CASRKGNYGYTF